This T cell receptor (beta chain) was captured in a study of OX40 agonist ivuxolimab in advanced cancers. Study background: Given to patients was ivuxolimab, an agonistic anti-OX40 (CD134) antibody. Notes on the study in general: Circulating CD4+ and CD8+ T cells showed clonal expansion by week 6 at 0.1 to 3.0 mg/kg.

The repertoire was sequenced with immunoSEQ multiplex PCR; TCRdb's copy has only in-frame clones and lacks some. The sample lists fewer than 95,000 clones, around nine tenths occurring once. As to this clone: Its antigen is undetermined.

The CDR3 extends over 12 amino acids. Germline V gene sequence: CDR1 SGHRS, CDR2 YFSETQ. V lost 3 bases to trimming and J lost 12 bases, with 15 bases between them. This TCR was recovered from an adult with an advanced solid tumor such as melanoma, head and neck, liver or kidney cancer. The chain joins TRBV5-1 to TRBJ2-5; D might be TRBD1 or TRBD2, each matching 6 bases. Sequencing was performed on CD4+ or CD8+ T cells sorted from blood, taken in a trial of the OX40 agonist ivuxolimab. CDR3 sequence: CASSSGEGQKYF. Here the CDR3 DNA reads TGCGCCAGCAGCTCGGGGGAAGGACAGAAGTACTTC. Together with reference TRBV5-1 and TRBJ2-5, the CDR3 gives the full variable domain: KAGVTQTPRYLIKTRGQQVTLSCSPISGHRSVSWYQQTPGQGLQFLFEYFSETQRNKGNFPGRFSGRQFSNSRSEMNVSTLELGDSALYLCASSSGEGQKYFGPGTRLLVL.